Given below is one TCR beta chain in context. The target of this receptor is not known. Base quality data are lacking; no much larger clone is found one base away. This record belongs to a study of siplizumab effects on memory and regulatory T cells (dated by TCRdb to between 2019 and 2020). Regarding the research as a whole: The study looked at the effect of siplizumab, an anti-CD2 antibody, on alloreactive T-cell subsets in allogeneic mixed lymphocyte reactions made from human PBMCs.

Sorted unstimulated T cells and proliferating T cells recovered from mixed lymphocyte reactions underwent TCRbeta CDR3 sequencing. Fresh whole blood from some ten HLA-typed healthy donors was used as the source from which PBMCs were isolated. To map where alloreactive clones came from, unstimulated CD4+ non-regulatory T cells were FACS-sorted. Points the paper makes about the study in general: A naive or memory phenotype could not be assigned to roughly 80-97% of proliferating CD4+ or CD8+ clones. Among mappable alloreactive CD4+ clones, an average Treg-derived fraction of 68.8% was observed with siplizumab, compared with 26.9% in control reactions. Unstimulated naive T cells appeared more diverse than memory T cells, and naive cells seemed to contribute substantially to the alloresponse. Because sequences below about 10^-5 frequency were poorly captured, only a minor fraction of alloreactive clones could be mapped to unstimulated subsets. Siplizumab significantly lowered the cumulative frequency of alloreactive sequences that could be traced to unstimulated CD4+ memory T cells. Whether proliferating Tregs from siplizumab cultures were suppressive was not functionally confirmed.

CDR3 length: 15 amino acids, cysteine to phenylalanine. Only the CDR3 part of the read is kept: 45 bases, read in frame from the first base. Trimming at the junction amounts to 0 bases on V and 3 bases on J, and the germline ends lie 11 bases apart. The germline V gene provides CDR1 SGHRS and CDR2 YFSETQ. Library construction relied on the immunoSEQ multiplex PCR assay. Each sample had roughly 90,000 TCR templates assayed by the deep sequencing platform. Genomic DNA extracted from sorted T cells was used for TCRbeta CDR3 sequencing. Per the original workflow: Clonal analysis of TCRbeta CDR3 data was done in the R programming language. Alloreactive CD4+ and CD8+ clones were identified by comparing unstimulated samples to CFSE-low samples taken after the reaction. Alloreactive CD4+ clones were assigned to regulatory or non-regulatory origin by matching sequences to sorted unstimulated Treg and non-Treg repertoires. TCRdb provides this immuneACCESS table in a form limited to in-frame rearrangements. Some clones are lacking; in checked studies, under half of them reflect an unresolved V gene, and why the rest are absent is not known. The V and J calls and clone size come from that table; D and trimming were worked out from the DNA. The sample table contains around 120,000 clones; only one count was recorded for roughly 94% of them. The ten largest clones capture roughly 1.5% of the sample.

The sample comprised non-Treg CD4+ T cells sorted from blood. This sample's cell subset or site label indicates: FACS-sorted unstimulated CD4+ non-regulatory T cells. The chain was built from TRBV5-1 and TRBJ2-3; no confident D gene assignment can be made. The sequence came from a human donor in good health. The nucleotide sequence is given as TGCGCCAGCAGCTTGGCGGGTCAGCCGACAGATACGCAGTATTTT. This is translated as CASSLAGQPTDTQYF.